The 28 T cell receptor beta chains given below trace back to one sample, sequenced in a study of tumor and adjacent non-tumor tissue in lung cancer. This sample's RNA came from whole unsorted tissue. The library came from three nested PCR rounds adapted from ARM-PCR protocols. Each CDR3 protein is one row after TCRdb ran MiXCR on the multiplex PCR reads. The repertoire has tens of thousands of distinct CDR3 sequences, 60% of them found once; the top ten carry roughly a fifth. Material for sequencing was lung tumor tissue. The source of these receptors is a man aged 50 to 59 with non-small cell lung cancer.

Details on this clonotype: A read error may account for a junction end that differs from germline. The rearrangement joins TRBV7-9 to TRBJ1-1; the D gene is possibly TRBD1 (5 bases). This CDR3 has 14 amino acids. In germline, CDR1 is SEHNR, CDR2 FQNEAQ (reference sequence). The CDR3 region is CGSSPRAGITEAFF. The CDR3 nucleotides are TGTGGCAGCAGCCCGCGGGCAGGGATCACTGAAGCTTTCTTT.

The chain combines TRBV20-1 with TRBJ2-5; 8 bases are a match to TRBD1. Germline V CDR1 and CDR2: DFQATT, SNEGSKA (reference sequence). V lost 5 bases to trimming and J lost 5 bases; unmatched junction nucleotides: 7. This CDR3 has 13 residues. The CDR3 DNA reads TGCAGTGCTCCGGACAGGGTTTGGGAGACCCAGTACTTC. Its protein product is CSAPDRVWETQYF.

As to this clonotype: At one end, the junction sequence differs from germline, possibly due to a read error. V is TRBV6-5 and J is TRBJ1-6; D is perhaps TRBD1 (6 bases). The CDR3 covers 12 residues. Germline assignment: CDR1 MNHEY and CDR2 SVGAGI. The CDR3 DNA reads as TGTGCCAGCGCGGTCAGGGGATCACCCTTCCACTTT. Translation: CASAVRGSPFHF.

Comment on this clonotype: Possible read error: a much larger clone is one base away. The chain recombines TRBV28 with TRBJ2-1, with 9 bases matching TRBD2. Germline V CDR1 and CDR2: MDHEN, SYDVKM. The CDR3 is 15 residues long. DNA for the CDR3: TGTGCCAGCAGCCCGAGGACTAGCGTGAGCCAGGTTCCTATCTTC. The encoded protein is CASSPRTSVSQVPIF.

V gene TRBV30 combines with J gene TRBJ2-7; D is possibly TRBD2 (5 bases). Germline V CDR1 and CDR2: GTSNPN, SVGIG (reference sequence). Trimming stripped 5 bases from V and 9 bases from J, with 20 bases between. The CDR3 contains 13 residues. DNA of the CDR3: TGTGCCTGGGCGCACGGGGTAGGTTGCGGGCAGTACTTC. Translated: CAWAHGVGCGQYF.

There are many counts of this clonotype. This chain links TRBV12-3 or TRBV12-4 with TRBJ2-1; 8 nucleotides agree with TRBD1. Trimming cost V 4 bases and J 6 bases; bases outside gene matches: 5. The CDR3 consists of 14 residues. This CDR3 is CASSSGGAVNEQFF. DNA for the CDR3: TGTGCCAGCAGTTCAGGGGGCGCTGTCAATGAGCAGTTCTTC.

To note about this clonotype: At one end, the junction sequence differs from germline, possibly due to a read error. The V and J genes are TRBV11-3 and TRBJ2-1; D is perhaps TRBD2 (6 bases). The CDR3 is made up of 13 amino acids. CDR1 and CDR2 from the germline V gene are SGHNT and YENEEA. CDR3 DNA sequence: TGTGCCATCAGCTTAGGATGCGGGAATGAGCAGCTCTTC. Encoded protein: CAISLGCGNEQLF. Filled out from reference TRBV11-3 and TRBJ2-1, the complete variable domain reads EAGVVQSPRYKIIEKKQPVAFWCNPISGHNTLYWYLQNLGQGPELLIRYENEEAVDDSQLPKDRFSAERLKGVDSTLKIQPAELGDSAVYLCAISLGCGNEQLFGPGTRLTVL.

The chain uses TRBV2 and TRBJ1-5; D is uncertain. V was clipped by 10 bases and J by 5 bases, with 12 bases between them. The CDR3 loop spans 12 amino acids. CDR1 and CDR2 (germline): SNHLY, FYNNEI. CDR3 sequence reads: CANRIEYQPQHF. DNA for the CDR3: TGTGCCAACAGAATAGAATATCAGCCCCAGCATTTT.

Note on this clonotype: This CDR3 fails to terminate in the conserved phenylalanine or tryptophan, so it likely reflects a read error. The DNA is omitted, as the CDR3 cannot be located on it reliably, and the CDR3 follows TCRdb's listing. The chain carries TRBV11-2 and TRBJ2-4; TRBD1 is taken as the D call from the table, unchecked against the DNA. The CDR3 is 16 amino acids in total, end residues counted. Germline V lookup: CDR1 SGHAT, CDR2 FQNNGV. CDR3 sequence: CASSFRGDIAKNIQYL.

About this clonotype: No conserved phenylalanine or tryptophan ends this CDR3, so it is likely a read error. The V gene is TRBV6-1, the J gene TRBJ2-5, with D possibly being TRBD1 or TRBD2 (5 bases each). CDR1 is MNHNS and CDR2 is SASEGT in the germline V gene. The germline V and J ends were trimmed by 5 bases and 5 bases, with 15 bases remaining between them. The CDR3 consists of 14 residues. The chain's CDR3 is CASSIRGIRETQYY. The CDR3 DNA follows: TGTGCCAGCAGTATCCGGGGCATAAGGGAGACCCAGTACTAC.

By share of the sample, this clonotype is medium-sized. The rearrangement uses TRBV11-2 and TRBJ2-3; TRBD2 is a possible D gene (6 bases). CDR1 SGHAT and CDR2 FQNNGV come from the germline V gene. With 5 bases removed from V and 0 bases from J, the gap between germline ends came to 15 bases. CDR3 length: 16 amino acids. The CDR3 region has the DNA TGTGCCAGCAGCCGCCGTCTAGCGAAAAGCACAGATACGCAGTATTTT. Translating gives CASSRRLAKSTDTQYF.

With respect to this clonotype: With a much larger clone just one base away, this may be a read error. The gene calls are TRBV12-3 or TRBV12-4 and TRBJ2-1; unclear D gene. This CDR3 spans 13 amino acids. CDR3 sequence: CAGSFDSFHEQFF. CDR3 sequence (DNA): TGTGCCGGCAGTTTTGACTCCTTTCATGAGCAGTTCTTC.

The CDR3 DNA sequence: TGCGCCAGCAGCTTAGTAGCGGGGACTTACATAGAGCAGTTCTTC. Its translation is CASSLVAGTYIEQFF. The rearrangement uses TRBV5-1 and TRBJ2-1, with TRBD2 matching over 8 bases. CDR1 and CDR2 from the germline V gene are SGHRS and YFSETQ. The CDR3 contains 15 residues. V gave up 2 bases and J gave up 10 bases; unmatched junction bases: 11.

This clonotype was found a few times. The junction departs from the called germline gene at one end, perhaps through a read error. This rearrangement joins TRBV5-1 to TRBJ2-3; D is uncertain. Germline CDR1 SGHRS, CDR2 YFSETQ. The CDR3 loop spans 13 amino acids. The CDR3 DNA is TGCGCCGGCAGCGTGGGCCTCACAGATACGCAGTATTTT. It is translated as CAGSVGLTDTQYF.

The rearrangement joins TRBV11-2 to TRBJ2-3; no clear D gene. The CDR3 has 15 amino acids. V was trimmed by 5 bases and J by 0 bases, leaving 12 bases between them. CDR1 is SGHAT, CDR2 FQNNGV, per germline. The DNA for the CDR3 is TGTGCCAGCAGCCAGTGGGTGGGAAGCACAGATACGCAGTATTTT. Its protein product is CASSQWVGSTDTQYF. The variable domain in full, with the rest retrieved from reference TRBV11-2 and TRBJ2-3, is EAGVAQSPRYKIIEKRQSVAFWCNPISGHATLYWYQQILGQGPKLLIQFQNNGVVDDSQLPKDRFSAERLKGVDSTLKIQPAKLEDSAVYLCASSQWVGSTDTQYFGPGTRLTVL.

Notes on this clonotype: Germline and junction disagree at one end, which may indicate a read error. The chain recombines TRBV28 with TRBJ2-3; D is possibly TRBD2 (6 bases). CDR1 and CDR2 (germline): MDHEN, SYDVKM. This CDR3 spans 16 amino acids. The DNA for the CDR3 is TGTGCCAGCAGTACCCTGCAGCGGGCAACGTTAGATATGCAGTATTTT. Translating gives CASSTLQRATLDMQYF.

Details on this clonotype: One end of the junction varies from germline; a read error may be responsible. The rearrangement links TRBV12-3 or TRBV12-4 to TRBJ1-2, with D possibly TRBD1 on 5 matching bases. The CDR3 sequence is 13 residues long. The CDR3 DNA reads TGTGCCAGCAGTTTCAAGGGGAACTATGGCTACGCCTTC. Its protein is CASSFKGNYGYAF.

About this clonotype: With a much larger clone just one base away, this may be a read error. This CDR3 is CASSYVAGEATGELFF. In DNA, the CDR3 is TGTGCCAGCAGTTATGTAGCGGGAGAGGCCACCGGGGAGCTGTTTTTT. The chain uses TRBV6-2 or TRBV6-3 and TRBJ2-2; 9 positions match TRBD2. Trimming cost V 3 bases and J 4 bases; bases outside gene matches: 6. This CDR3 contains 16 residues. CDR1 and CDR2 (germline): MNHEY, SVGEGT.

The V and J genes are TRBV29-1 and TRBJ2-7; 8 bases align to TRBD1. CDR1 is SQVTM, CDR2 ANQGSEA, per germline. The CDR3 spans 13 residues. The trim removed 8 bases at V and 2 bases at J, leaving 8 bases unmatched. CDR3 residues: CSIQTGEPYEQYF. CDR3 bases: TGCAGCATTCAGACAGGGGAACCCTACGAGCAGTACTTC.

Note on this clonotype: A read error may produce the germline difference seen at one junction end. This rearrangement joins TRBV5-6 to TRBJ2-5; D is ambiguous. Germline CDR1 is SGHDT and CDR2 is YYEEEE. CDR3 length equals 16 residues. The CDR3 DNA reads as TGTGCCAGCAACTTGGAACAGAACTGGAATCAAGAGATCCAGTACTTC. It yields the protein CASNLEQNWNQEIQYF.

V usage is TRBV6-5 and J usage is TRBJ2-7; 7 bases are shared with TRBD2. Per germline, CDR1 MNHEY and CDR2 SVGAGI. Losses at the gene ends were 6 bases for V and 0 bases for J; bases not matched to a gene: 8. This CDR3 is 15 amino acids long. The CDR3 sequence: CASRNGGSHSYEQYF. The CDR3 DNA reads as TGTGCCAGCAGGAATGGCGGGAGCCACTCCTACGAGCAGTACTTC.

This clonotype was recorded at least ten times. This chain links TRBV29-1 with TRBJ1-6; unclear D gene. The CDR3 loop spans 12 amino acids. CDR1 is SQVTM and CDR2 is ANQGSEA in the germline V gene. Trimming removed 6 bases from V and 10 bases from J, with 13 bases in between. The CDR3 DNA follows: TGCAGCGTGTCTGAGGGAAACTCACCCCTCCACTTT. Protein product: CSVSEGNSPLHF.

As regards this clonotype: One junction end does not reproduce the germline sequence, and a read error may be involved. The J gene is TRBJ1-2, the V gene TRBV28; unclear D gene. The CDR3 loop spans 12 amino acids. Germline-derived CDR1 and CDR2 are MDHEN and SYDVKM. CDR3 amino acids: CASSLGDYCYTF. CDR3 coding DNA: TGTGCCAGCAGTCTAGGAGACTATTGCTACACCTTC.

Regarding this clonotype: The CDR3 carries no conserved terminal phenylalanine or tryptophan, so it likely arises from a read error. The DNA is left out, because the CDR3 cannot be placed on it with certainty; the CDR3 is given as TCRdb lists it. The chain is built from TRBV11-3 and TRBJ2-1; TRBD2 is taken as the D call from the table, unchecked against the DNA. Germline CDR1 is SGHNT and CDR2 is YENEEA. The length of the CDR3 is 13 amino acids, counting both ends. The CDR3 here is CASSLGSGSEQSL.

Worth noting for this clonotype: Germline and junction disagree at one end, which may indicate a read error. The chain has TRBV12-3 or TRBV12-4 and TRBJ2-7; 9 positions match TRBD1. The CDR3 is 16 residues long. Written as DNA, the CDR3 is TGTGCCAGCAATTGGACCGGGACAGGGCCTTCCTACGAGCAGTATTTC. Amino acids: CASNWTGTGPSYEQYF.

The DNA for the CDR3 is TGTGCCACCAGTGATTGCTACGAGCAGTACTTC. Protein sequence: CATSDCYEQYF. The rearrangement uses TRBV24-1 and TRBJ2-7; D remains unclear. The CDR3 contains 11 residues. CDR1 and CDR2 (germline): KGHDR, SFDVKD. The germline V and J ends were trimmed by 2 bases and 3 bases, with 1 base remaining between them.

Details on this clonotype: Sequence at one end of the junction differs from germline and may be a read error. This sequence joins TRBV6-6 and TRBJ2-7; perhaps TRBD1 as D (6 bases). This CDR3 contains 15 residues. CDR1 MNHNY and CDR2 SVGAGI come from the germline V gene (reference sequence). Here the CDR3 reads CASRDIGTGSYEQYF. The CDR3 nucleotides read TGTGCTAGCAGGGACATCGGGACGGGCTCCTACGAGCAGTACTTC.

The chain joins TRBV29-1 to TRBJ2-2, with D unresolved. V was trimmed by 5 bases and J by 2 bases, leaving 9 bases between them. CDR1 and CDR2 (germline): SQVTM, ANQGSEA. This CDR3 has 13 amino acids. The CDR3 region is CSVRCGNTGELFF. The CDR3 DNA follows: TGCAGCGTTCGCTGCGGAAACACCGGGGAGCTGTTTTTT.